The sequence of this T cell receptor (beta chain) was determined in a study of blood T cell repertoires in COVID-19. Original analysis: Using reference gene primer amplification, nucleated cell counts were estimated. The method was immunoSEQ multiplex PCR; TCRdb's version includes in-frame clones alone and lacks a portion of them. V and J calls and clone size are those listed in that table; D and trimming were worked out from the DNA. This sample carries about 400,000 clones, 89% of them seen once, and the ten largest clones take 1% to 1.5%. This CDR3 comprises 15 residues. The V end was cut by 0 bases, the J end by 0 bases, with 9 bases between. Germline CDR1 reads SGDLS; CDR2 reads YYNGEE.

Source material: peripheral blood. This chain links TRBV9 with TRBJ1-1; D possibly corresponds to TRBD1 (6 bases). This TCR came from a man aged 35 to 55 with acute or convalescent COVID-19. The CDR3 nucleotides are TGTGCCAGCAGCGTAGCAGGGGAAATGAACACTGAAGCTTTCTTT. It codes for CASSVAGEMNTEAFF.